The clone carrying this T cell receptor (beta chain) has just a few counts. Unique molecular identifiers were present on the cDNA, and a universal primer site came from template switching. MiXCR, applied by TCRdb to the 5' RACE reads, yields one record per CDR3 protein. The table lists roughly 480,000 distinct CDR3 sequences, roughly 24% of them singletons. The data were obtained in a study of identical twins. CDR3 length: 14 residues. The V gene's germline CDR1 is SGHRS and CDR2 YFSETQ. Between the trimmed V and J ends, which lost 4 bases and 3 bases, there was a span of 10 bases. The same data also went into a second study, on T cells expressing NK-cell markers.

The sequencing input was CD4+ T cells sorted from blood. The clonotype originates from a woman aged 18 to 35 in good health. The chain links TRBV5-1 to TRBJ2-2; D is undetermined. The CDR3 region has the DNA TGCGCCAGCAGCCCTAATACGTACACCGGGGAGCTGTTTTTT. It yields the protein CASSPNTYTGELFF.